This entry lists 10 T cell receptor beta chains sequenced from one sample in a study of T cells in Graves' hyperthyroidism and ophthalmopathy. Amplification of TCR beta CDR3 regions used RNA as the template. TCR CDR3 underwent first-round RT-PCR with the HTBI primer set. TCRdb used MiXCR to reprocess the multiplex PCR reads, holding one entry per CDR3 protein. The sample includes 35,000 to 40,000 distinct CDR3 sequences, 49% of them seen just once. Source material: blood. The source of these receptors is a woman between 45 and 60 years old with Graves' hyperthyroidism that later progressed to Graves' ophthalmopathy.

The genes are TRBV24-1 and TRBJ1-2; a possible D gene is TRBD1 (6 bases). CDR3 size: 13 residues. The germline V gene has CDR1 KGHDR and CDR2 SFDVKD. V was trimmed by 8 bases and J by 5 bases, leaving 14 bases between them. CDR3 loop: CATTERGAYGYTF. As DNA, the CDR3 is TGTGCCACCACCGAACGGGGGGCTTATGGCTACACCTTC.

The table lists this clonotype with a count of one. This sequence joins TRBV5-1 and TRBJ1-6; 7 bases are shared with TRBD1. Germline V CDR1 and CDR2: SGHRS, YFSETQ. The CDR3 length is 15 residues. Losses at the gene ends were 4 bases for V and 6 bases for J; bases not matched to a gene: 7. DNA for the CDR3: TGCGCCAGCAGCGGATCCGGGACAGCTAATTCACCCCTCCACTTT. This gives the protein CASSGSGTANSPLHF.

The genes are TRBV28 and TRBJ2-1; 9 nucleotides agree with TRBD2. From germline, CDR1 is MDHEN and CDR2 SYDVKM. Unmatched junction bases numbered 1, after V lost 5 bases and J lost 2 bases. The CDR3 is 14 amino acids. CDR3 DNA sequence: TGTGCCAGCAGTATAGCGGGAGCCTACAATGAGCAGTTCTTC. Its translation is CASSIAGAYNEQFF.

By frequency in the sample, this clonotype is medium-sized. The V gene is TRBV7-2, the J gene TRBJ1-1; D is unresolved. CDR3 length equals 11 residues. In germline, CDR1 is SGHTA, CDR2 FQGNSA. V was cut by 5 bases and J by 2 bases, with 3 bases left in between. The CDR3 region is CASSGNTEAFF. The CDR3 DNA is TGTGCCAGCAGCGGAAACACTGAAGCTTTCTTT.

At least ten counts were recorded for this clonotype. V is TRBV4-3 and J is TRBJ1-1; TRBD1 is a possible D gene (5 bases). The CDR3 runs 15 residues. The V end was cut by 0 bases, the J end by 2 bases, with 10 bases between. From germline, CDR1 is LGHNA and CDR2 YSLEER. CDR3: CASSQDRGVNTEAFF. In nucleotides, the CDR3 is TGCGCCAGCAGCCAAGATAGAGGGGTCAACACTGAAGCTTTCTTT.

Turning to this clonotype: At one end the junction does not follow the germline gene, possibly because of a read error. The chain has TRBV9 and TRBJ1-2; 8 bases are a match to TRBD1. Germline CDR1 and CDR2: SGDLS and YYNGEE. This CDR3 contains 17 residues. The CDR3 protein is CASSAQGAVYTSYDYTF. The CDR3 bases are TGTGCCAGCAGCGCGCAGGGGGCAGTCTACACTTCCTATGACTACACCTTC.

The table lists this clonotype with many counts. This clone may be a read error of a much larger clone one base away. The chain uses TRBV7-2 and TRBJ2-1; TRBD2 matches at 7 bases. This CDR3 has 17 residues. CDR1 SGHTA and CDR2 FQGNSA come from the germline V gene. Trimming at V came to 3 bases and at J to 4 bases, leaving 12 bases not matched to a gene. CDR3 amino acids: CASSFLRAGVGYNEQFF. CDR3 sequence (DNA): TGTGCCAGCAGCTTTCTCAGGGCGGGAGTGGGGTACAATGAGCAGTTCTTC.

This clonotype was detected ten times or more. V usage is TRBV4-3 and J usage is TRBJ2-1; D unclear. The CDR3 extends over 13 amino acids. Trimming shortened V by 3 bases and J by 8 bases, and 11 bases separated the two germline ends. Germline CDR1 is LGHNA and CDR2 is YSLEER. The CDR3 bases are TGCGCCAGCAGCCATAGGCCCGCTGATGAGCAGTTCTTC. Residues: CASSHRPADEQFF.

This clonotype was detected once. This chain joins TRBV10-3 and TRBJ1-2, with D possibly matching TRBD1 (5 bases). CDR3 size: 13 residues. V gave up 7 bases and J gave up 6 bases, with 15 bases separating them. Germline V gene sequence: CDR1 ENHRY, CDR2 SYGVKD. The CDR3 nucleotides are TGTGCCATCAAAAGCGGCAGGGTTGATGGCTACACCTTC. This gives the protein CAIKSGRVDGYTF.

This clonotype occurred many times. J is TRBJ2-3 and V is TRBV3-1; TRBD2 matches 12 bases. The CDR3 covers 15 residues. Germline CDR1 LGHDT, CDR2 YNNKEL (reference sequence). Unmatched junction bases numbered 3, after V lost 4 bases and J lost 4 bases. CDR3 DNA: TGTGCCAGCAGCCCACTAGCGGGAGGCGCAGATACGCAGTATTTT. This translates into CASSPLAGGADTQYF.